This entry lists 24 T cell receptor beta chains sequenced from one sample in a study of post-analysis software for immune sequencing data. These TCRs' antigens remain unknown. Tagging with unique molecular identifiers was a feature of the TCR beta cDNA libraries. Each CDR3 protein gets one entry after TCRdb re-called the PCR reads with MiXCR. Seen here are roughly 670,000 distinct CDR3 sequences, 59% observed once, and the top ten hold about 11%. Study-level findings and limits: A handful of TRBV segments appeared more often in patients than in controls, and TRBV5-6, TRBV5-1 and TRBV20-1 were among these.

Source material: blood. The receptors come from a girl aged 2-10 years with multiple sclerosis.

The V gene is TRBV12-3 or TRBV12-4, the J gene TRBJ1-2, with 10 bases identical to TRBD1. V shed 5 bases and J 7 bases; nucleotides not matched to a gene: 10. The CDR3 is 15 amino acids. As DNA, the CDR3 is TGTGCCAGCAGTATCGGGACAGGGGCCCCTGGTGGCTACACCTTC. Amino acid sequence: CASSIGTGAPGGYTF.

The V and J genes are TRBV5-1 and TRBJ2-7; the D gene is possibly TRBD2 (5 bases). V dropped 4 bases and J dropped 5 bases, with 16 bases sitting between them. CDR1 SGHRS and CDR2 YFSETQ come from the germline V gene. This CDR3 contains 14 residues. Written as DNA, the CDR3 is TGCGCCAGCAGCCTGGGTACTATGCGGGACGAGCAGTACTTC. Protein sequence: CASSLGTMRDEQYF.

There are a few counts of this clonotype. The chain uses TRBV6-5 and TRBJ2-1; D possibly corresponds to TRBD2 (6 bases). Germline V CDR1 and CDR2: MNHEY, SVGAGI. V gave up 6 bases and J gave up 3 bases, with 18 bases separating them. This CDR3 region has 16 residues. DNA of the CDR3: TGTGCCAGCAGACGCAGGGTTGGAGGGGACTACAATGAGCAGTTCTTC. Its translation: CASRRRVGGDYNEQFF.

The table lists this clonotype with a few counts. The gene calls are TRBV7-6 and TRBJ1-6; D perhaps matches TRBD1 (6 bases). The germline V gene encodes CDR1 SGHVS and CDR2 FNYEAQ. The CDR3 is 14 amino acids. Trimming took off 0 bases at V and 9 bases at J, with 9 bases between the two ends. The CDR3, as DNA: TGTGCCAGCAGCTTAGCAGGGACAACTTCACCCCTCCACTTT. Amino acid sequence: CASSLAGTTSPLHF.

This clonotype is a singleton in its sample. V gene TRBV27 combines with J gene TRBJ2-4, with D perhaps matching TRBD1 or TRBD2 (5 bases each). V was clipped by 3 bases and J by 1 base, with 22 bases between them. Germline lookup yields CDR1 MNHEY and CDR2 SMNVEV (reference sequence). The CDR3 is made up of 19 amino acids. Here the CDR3 reads CASSFPQSGRKGAKNIQYF. CDR3 bases: TGTGCCAGCAGTTTTCCCCAGAGCGGACGGAAGGGGGCCAAAAACATTCAGTACTTC.

The CDR3 spells CASSQDPASGGDTQYF. DNA of the CDR3: TGTGCCAGCAGCCAAGATCCGGCTAGCGGGGGCGATACGCAGTATTTT. The rearrangement joins TRBV4-2 to TRBJ2-3; 10 bases map to TRBD2. CDR1 is LGHNA, CDR2 YNFKEQ, per germline. The CDR3 has 16 amino acids. Losses at the gene ends were 0 bases for V and 6 bases for J; bases not matched to a gene: 6.

The chain recombines TRBV10-2 with TRBJ2-7; the match to TRBD2 covers 9 bases. The DNA end is more similar to TRBJ2-5, so the J call may be wrong. Looked up from germline, CDR1 is WSHSY and CDR2 is SAAADI. The CDR3 runs to 15 residues. The DNA of the CDR3 is TGCGCCAGCGGGGTAGCGGGGGCGGTTCAAGAGACCCAGTACTTC. The encoded protein is CASGVAGAVQETQYF.

CDR3 in amino acids: CSVLWARGSPHSYEQYF. Written as DNA, the CDR3 is TGCAGCGTTCTATGGGCCAGGGGGTCTCCTCATTCCTACGAGCAGTACTTC. This chain links TRBV29-1 with TRBJ2-7, with 7 bases aligning to TRBD1. With V trimmed by 5 bases and J by 1 base, 17 bases remained unmatched. Germline CDR1 reads SQVTM; CDR2 reads ANQGSEA. CDR3 size: 17 residues.

The chain carries TRBV4-2 and TRBJ1-1, with D perhaps matching TRBD1 (6 bases). With 0 bases removed from V and 5 bases from J, the gap between germline ends came to 16 bases. Germline CDR1 is LGHNA and CDR2 is YNFKEQ. CDR3 length: 16 residues. The CDR3, as DNA: TGTGCCAGCAGCCAAGATTTGGCCCAGGGGAGGACTGAAGCTTTCTTT. It translates to CASSQDLAQGRTEAFF.

V and J are TRBV11-2 and TRBJ2-1; 10 bases are a match to TRBD1. The CDR3 has 15 residues. J gave up 7 bases and V 1 base, and 4 bases lay outside the gene matches. Looked up from germline, CDR1 is SGHAT and CDR2 is FQNNGV. CDR3 in amino acids: CASSLVGQGVNEQFF. CDR3 coding DNA: TGTGCCAGCAGCTTAGTAGGACAGGGGGTTAATGAGCAGTTCTTC.

This clonotype was detected only a few times. The chain joins TRBV7-9 to TRBJ1-5; 7 nucleotides align to TRBD1. This CDR3 region has 15 residues. Unmatched junction bases numbered 6, after V lost 3 bases and J lost 4 bases. The germline V gene has CDR1 SEHNR and CDR2 FQNEAQ (reference sequence). The CDR3 nucleotides read TGTGCCAGCAGCTTGGGCGGGACAGTTAATCAGCCCCAGCATTTT. It yields the protein CASSLGGTVNQPQHF.

V is TRBV7-9 and J is TRBJ1-1; D is ambiguous. The CDR3 extends over 13 amino acids. Trimming took 5 bases from V and 3 from J, leaving 10 bases between them. Germline V gives CDR1 SEHNR, CDR2 FQNEAQ (reference sequence). The CDR3 sequence is CASSPPMYTEAFF. Here the CDR3 DNA reads TGTGCCAGCAGCCCCCCCATGTACACTGAAGCTTTCTTT.

J is TRBJ2-5 and V is TRBV5-1, with 9 positions matching TRBD1. This CDR3 spans 15 amino acids. Germline values: CDR1 SGHRS, CDR2 YFSETQ. Trimming took 4 bases from V and 4 from J; bases not matched to a gene: 8. CDR3 sequence: CASSLGQGEAETQYF. DNA for the CDR3: TGCGCCAGCAGCCTGGGACAGGGAGAAGCAGAGACCCAGTACTTC.

The V gene is TRBV11-2, the J gene TRBJ1-2; 7 bases align to TRBD1. Germline CDR1 and CDR2: SGHAT and FQNNGV. The CDR3 spans 14 residues. The V gene end was trimmed by 0 bases and the J gene end by 5 bases; junction bases not matched to a gene: 3. The CDR3 is CASSLERQGYGYTF. The CDR3 DNA reads TGTGCCAGCAGCTTAGAAAGACAGGGATATGGCTACACCTTC.

This chain uses TRBV14 with TRBJ2-1; D possibly corresponds to TRBD1 (6 bases). The germline gives CDR1 SGHDN, CDR2 FVKESK. V shed 4 bases and J shed 1 base, with 17 bases lying between them. The length of the CDR3 is 17 residues. CDR3 bases: TGTGCCAGCAGCCCCTCGAAGGGCAGGGGTTCCTACAATGAGCAGTTCTTC. It encodes CASSPSKGRGSYNEQFF.

This clonotype has a handful of counts. The chain has TRBV20-1 and TRBJ2-5; 10 bases are a match to TRBD2. CDR1 and CDR2 (germline): DFQATT, SNEGSKA (reference sequence). The CDR3 is 15 residues long. The junction had 9 bases not matched to a gene; V was cut back by 3 bases and J by 5 bases. CDR3 in DNA: TGCAGTGCTAGTCCCCTAGCGGGAGTTTGGGAGACCCAGTACTTC. Encoded protein: CSASPLAGVWETQYF.

This clonotype was found once. The chain combines TRBV4-2 with TRBJ2-1, with 11 positions matching TRBD2. V gave up 4 bases and J gave up 9 bases; unmatched junction bases: 8. In germline, CDR1 is LGHNA, CDR2 YNFKEQ. The CDR3 runs to 15 residues. The CDR3 nucleotides read TGTGCCAGCAGCCCCGCTACCGGGACTAGCGGTGAGCAGTTCTTC. Translating gives CASSPATGTSGEQFF.

The sample holds a few counts of this clonotype. V is TRBV12-3 or TRBV12-4 and J is TRBJ2-4; D possibly uses TRBD1 or TRBD2 (6 bases each). CDR3 length equals 13 residues. Trimming shortened V by 3 bases and J by 7 bases, and 10 bases separated the two germline ends. As DNA, the CDR3 is TGTGCCAGCAGTTTGGGGGGCAGGAACATTCAGTACTTC. Amino acid sequence: CASSLGGRNIQYF.

The genes are TRBV7-8 and TRBJ2-2; 10 nucleotides line up with TRBD1. In germline, CDR1 is SGHVS, CDR2 FQNEAQ. CDR3 length: 17 residues. Unmatched junction bases numbered 9, after V lost 4 bases and J lost 4 bases. The CDR3 DNA reads TGTGCCAGCAGCTCAGGGGTCAGGACAGGGGGCACCGGGGAGCTGTTTTTT. Protein product: CASSSGVRTGGTGELFF.

This clonotype was picked up a small number of times. The V call is TRBV5-1, the J call TRBJ2-3; 8 bases are shared with TRBD2. Germline values: CDR1 SGHRS, CDR2 YFSETQ. After removal of 0 bases from V and 1 base from J, the junction contained 4 bases not matched to a gene. The CDR3 extends over 16 amino acids. The CDR3 spells CASSLAAGVGTDTQYF. For the CDR3, the DNA is TGCGCCAGCAGCTTGGCAGCGGGGGTCGGCACAGATACGCAGTATTTT.

This clonotype was detected only a few times. The rearrangement joins TRBV12-3 or TRBV12-4 to TRBJ2-5; either TRBD1 or TRBD2 may supply D (6 bases each). Trimming took 3 bases from V and 5 from J, leaving 16 bases between them. This CDR3 has 15 residues. The CDR3 reads CASSFTVGGLETQYF. The CDR3 DNA reads as TGTGCCAGCAGTTTCACGGTCGGGGGCCTGGAGACCCAGTACTTC.

The chain joins TRBV6-5 to TRBJ2-5; 10 nucleotides line up with TRBD2. CDR3 size: 15 residues. V trimming: 8 bases; J trimming: 4 bases; junction bases outside the gene matches: 10. Germline loops: CDR1 MNHEY, CDR2 SVGAGI. CDR3 in DNA: TGTGCCAGCGCGGAAGTAGCGGGAGGAGGAGAGACCCAGTACTTC. This encodes CASAEVAGGGETQYF.

J is TRBJ1-2 and V is TRBV29-1; 9 positions match TRBD1. This CDR3 contains 13 residues. CDR1 and CDR2 (germline): SQVTM, ANQGSEA. Trimming removed 7 bases from V and 4 bases from J; junction bases left unmatched: 7. The CDR3, as DNA: TGCAGCGCCCGGGACAGGGACCCCTATGGCTACACCTTC. Protein product: CSARDRDPYGYTF. Looking up the rest from reference TRBV29-1 and TRBJ1-2 gives the full variable domain: SAVISQKPSRDICQRGTSLTIQCQVDSQVTMMFWYRQQPGQSLTLIATANQGSEATYESGFVIDKFPISRPNLTFSTLTVSNMSPEDSSIYLCSARDRDPYGYTFGSGTRLTVV.

The chain recombines TRBV6-2 or TRBV6-3 with TRBJ2-1; 9 bases are shared with TRBD2. The germline V gene encodes CDR1 MNHEY and CDR2 SVGEGT. The V segment lost 0 bases and the J segment 5 bases; nucleotides outside the gene matches: 8. The CDR3 sequence is 17 residues long. The CDR3 DNA reads as TGTGCCAGCAGTTACTCACCTAGCGGGACGGGGGACAATGAGCAGTTCTTC. This translates into CASSYSPSGTGDNEQFF.